One sample yielded the 30 T cell receptor beta chains listed below, sequenced in a study of Graves' ophthalmopathy and Graves' hyperthyroidism. Amplified TCR beta CDR3 regions were obtained using RNA transcripts as template. Second-round multiplex PCR came after a first-round RT-PCR that employed HTBI primers. TCRdb ran MiXCR on the multiplex PCR reads and lists one entry per CDR3 protein. The repertoire holds about 380,000 distinct CDR3 sequences, 15% seen once, with about 7% in the top ten. Material: peripheral blood. These receptors were obtained from a woman between 18 and 29 years old with stable Graves' hyperthyroidism.

This clonotype was counted ten times or more. The V call is TRBV6-4, the J call TRBJ1-6; the match to TRBD1 covers 7 bases. This CDR3 contains 14 residues. CDR1 and CDR2 (germline): MRHNA, SNTAGT. After removal of 6 bases from V and 6 bases from J, the junction contained 5 bases not matched to a gene. CDR3 loop: CASSDREGNSPLHF. The CDR3 bases are TGTGCCAGCAGCGACAGGGAGGGTAATTCACCCCTCCACTTT.

The table lists this clonotype with many counts. The chain recombines TRBV5-1 with TRBJ1-1; a weak D match, TRBD1 (6 bases). V lost 3 bases and J lost 4, with 25 bases in between. This CDR3 spans 18 amino acids. Germline assignment: CDR1 SGHRS and CDR2 YFSETQ. CDR3 loop: CASSSTGYGLVESTEAFF. The CDR3 DNA is TGCGCCAGCAGCTCGACAGGTTATGGACTAGTTGAGTCCACTGAAGCTTTCTTT. Based on the CDR3 plus reference TRBV5-1 and TRBJ1-1, the full variable domain is KAGVTQTPRYLIKTRGQQVTLSCSPISGHRSVSWYQQTPGQGLQFLFEYFSETQRNKGNFPGRFSGRQFSNSRSEMNVSTLELGDSALYLCASSSTGYGLVESTEAFFGQGTRLTVV.

Notes on this clonotype: A clone one base away is much larger, so this may be a read error. The rearrangement joins TRBV20-1 to TRBJ1-1; D ambiguous. Germline CDR1 reads DFQATT; CDR2 reads SNEGSKA (reference sequence). CDR3 length equals 13 residues. CDR3 amino acids: CSAIGPLGTAAFF. The CDR3 coding sequence is TGCAGTGCTATCGGCCCCTTGGGCACTGCAGCTTTCTTT.

This clonotype was counted many times. The V and J genes are TRBV19 and TRBJ1-2; no reliable D call. The germline V gene encodes CDR1 LNHDA and CDR2 SQIVND (reference sequence). Trimming took 1 base from V and 0 from J, leaving 12 bases between them. This CDR3 comprises 16 residues. This CDR3 is CASSIGTRTANYGYTF. For the CDR3, the DNA is TGTGCCAGTAGTATAGGAACACGAACAGCTAACTATGGCTACACCTTC.

The table lists this clonotype with a few counts. This chain connects TRBV6-2 or TRBV6-3 to TRBJ1-1; no clear D. The CDR3 spans 13 residues. In germline, CDR1 is MNHEY, CDR2 SVGEGT. Trimming pared 7 bases from V and 3 bases from J, leaving 12 bases between. The CDR3 DNA reads as TGTGCCAGCATAGGCAGACCCGACACTGAAGCTTTCTTT. As protein: CASIGRPDTEAFF.

The chain carries TRBV5-1 and TRBJ2-2; weak D call: TRBD1 (5 bases). The CDR3 covers 19 residues. V lost 6 bases and J 6 bases, leaving 30 bases between the germline ends. CDR1 and CDR2 (germline): SGHRS, YFSETQ. Here the CDR3 DNA reads TGCGCCAGCACCTCCGTTTTGGGTCAGGGAAATCGTAAGGCCGGGGAGCTGTTTTTT. Residues: CASTSVLGQGNRKAGELFF.

Ten or more counts support this clonotype. The genes are TRBV6-1 and TRBJ1-1; 10 nucleotides agree with TRBD1. After removal of 3 bases from V and 5 bases from J, the junction contained 3 bases not matched to a gene. CDR1 is MNHNS and CDR2 is SASEGT in the germline V gene. There are 14 residues in the CDR3. The CDR3 protein is CASSDPGQGTEAFF. The CDR3 coding sequence is TGTGCCAGCAGTGACCCGGGACAGGGGACTGAAGCTTTCTTT.

This clonotype was seen ten or more times. The rearrangement uses TRBV7-2 and TRBJ1-5, with TRBD1 as a possible D gene (5 bases). Looked up from germline, CDR1 is SGHTA and CDR2 is FQGNSA. The germline V and J ends were trimmed by 0 bases and 4 bases, with 13 bases remaining between them. The CDR3 consists of 16 residues. In DNA, the CDR3 is TGTGCCAGCAGCTTAGCGCCAACAGGAAGGAATCAGCCCCAGCATTTT. This codes for CASSLAPTGRNQPQHF. Full variable domain (missing parts from reference TRBV7-2 and TRBJ1-5): GAGVSQSPSNKVTEKGKDVELRCDPISGHTALYWYRQSLGQGLEFLIYFQGNSAPDKSGLPSDRFSAERTGGSVSTLTIQRTQQEDSAVYLCASSLAPTGRNQPQHFGDGTRLSIL.

This clonotype came up many times. The chain combines TRBV6-1 with TRBJ1-1; tentative D call: TRBD1 (5 bases). The CDR3 covers 14 residues. Per the germline V gene, CDR1 is MNHNS and CDR2 is SASEGT. V lost 6 bases, J lost 7 bases, and 18 bases lay in between. The CDR3 spells CASSFRRGLSEAFF. In DNA, the CDR3 is TGTGCCAGCAGCTTCCGACGGGGCTTGAGTGAAGCTTTCTTT.

This clonotype was observed many times. In DNA, the CDR3 is TGTGCCAGTAGTATTCCCAAAGTGAACTATGGCTACACCTTC. Translating it yields CASSIPKVNYGYTF. The gene calls are TRBV19 and TRBJ1-2; D gene ambiguous. CDR1 is LNHDA and CDR2 is SQIVND in the germline V gene (reference sequence). Trimming took off 3 bases at V and 2 bases at J, with 10 bases between the two ends. This CDR3 is built from 14 residues.

This clonotype was seen at least ten times. The chain links TRBV11-3 to TRBJ1-6, with 9 nucleotides matching TRBD1. The germline V gene has CDR1 SGHNT and CDR2 YENEEA. Unmatched junction bases numbered 3, after V lost 6 bases and J lost 9 bases. This CDR3 has 13 residues. This CDR3 reads CASRPTGGSPLHF. The CDR3, as DNA: TGTGCCAGCAGACCGACAGGGGGTTCACCCCTCCACTTT.

In its sample, this clonotype was seen many times. The J gene is TRBJ2-2, the V gene TRBV5-1; weak D call: TRBD1 (6 bases). The V gene's germline CDR1 is SGHRS and CDR2 YFSETQ. V gave up 0 bases and J gave up 3 bases, with 9 bases separating them. The CDR3 totals 15 residues. CDR3 nucleotides: TGCGCCAGCAGCTTGGCGGCAGGGGACACCGGGGAGCTGTTTTTT. It encodes CASSLAAGDTGELFF.

A note on this clonotype: An end of the junction does not agree with germline; a read error may underlie this. V is TRBV27 and J is TRBJ2-7; no clear D. This CDR3 is built from 15 residues. The V gene's germline CDR1 is MNHEY and CDR2 SMNVEV (reference sequence). As DNA, the CDR3 is TGTGCCAACAGTCCCGGTCCACACCACTCCTACGAGCAGTACTTC. This sequence encodes CANSPGPHHSYEQYF.

This clonotype appeared many times. The V and J genes are TRBV7-9 and TRBJ1-1, with D uncertain. Trimming took 5 bases from V and 3 from J, leaving 19 bases between them. From germline, CDR1 is SEHNR and CDR2 FQNEAQ (reference sequence). This CDR3 has 16 residues. The CDR3 DNA sequence: TGTGCCAGCAGCACAAGGGCCCTTTCCTGGGACACTGAAGCTTTCTTT. This encodes CASSTRALSWDTEAFF.

This clonotype was picked up many times. This rearrangement joins TRBV29-1 to TRBJ1-6; possibly TRBD1 for D (5 bases). CDR3 size: 13 residues. Germline V gene lookup returns CDR1 SQVTM and CDR2 ANQGSEA. The germline V and J ends were trimmed by 0 bases and 10 bases, with 10 bases remaining between them. CDR3 in amino acids: CSVEETVGSPLHF. CDR3 nucleotides: TGCAGCGTTGAAGAGACAGTCGGCTCACCCCTCCACTTT.

The gene calls are TRBV6-2 or TRBV6-3 and TRBJ1-5; 9 bases align to TRBD1. The junction had 5 bases not matched to a gene; V was cut back by 0 bases and J by 2 bases. Germline V gene sequence: CDR1 MNHEY, CDR2 SVGEGT. The CDR3 runs to 17 residues. DNA of the CDR3: TGTGCCAGCAGTTACTCGAAGGGACAGGGAGGCAATCAGCCCCAGCATTTT. It codes for CASSYSKGQGGNQPQHF.

This clonotype came up many times. The chain joins TRBV12-3 or TRBV12-4 to TRBJ1-1; the D is unclear. CDR3 length: 15 amino acids. The V and J ends lost 6 bases and 1 base respectively, with 15 bases between them. In DNA, the CDR3 is TGTGCCAGCAGGAAAAGGGAGGAAGCGAACACTGAAGCTTTCTTT. Protein product: CASRKREEANTEAFF.

This clonotype showed up many times. The gene calls are TRBV6-2 or TRBV6-3 and TRBJ2-2; TRBD1 agrees at 8 bases. Germline V gives CDR1 MNHEY, CDR2 SVGEGT. V was clipped by 4 bases and J by 7 bases; unmatched bases: 5. There are 14 residues in the CDR3. The CDR3 here is CASSLGQEGGELFF. The CDR3 DNA follows: TGTGCCAGCAGTTTGGGACAGGAGGGCGGGGAGCTGTTTTTT.

Notes on this clonotype: A much larger clone lies a single base off, so this may be a read error. The J gene is TRBJ1-6, the V gene TRBV19, with D possibly TRBD1 on 6 matching bases. Trimming took 2 bases from V and 10 from J, leaving 12 bases between them. This CDR3 has 14 amino acids. In germline, CDR1 is LNHDA, CDR2 SQIVND (reference sequence). CDR3 amino acids: CASSIRGARSPLHF. The CDR3 DNA follows: TGTGCCAGTAGTATAAGGGGGGCTAGATCACCCCTCCACTTT.

The rearrangement links TRBV7-3 to TRBJ1-6; D uncertain. CDR1 is SGHTA and CDR2 is FQGTGA in the germline V gene. CDR3 length equals 15 residues. Trimming left V 1 base short and J 7 bases short, with 11 bases between. The CDR3 DNA is TGTGCCAGCAGCTTAAGTGCCAAAACCAATTCACCCCTCCACTTT. Translated, it gives CASSLSAKTNSPLHF. The variable domain in full, completed from reference TRBV7-3 and TRBJ1-6, reads GAGVSQTPSNKVTEKGKYVELRCDPISGHTALYWYRQSLGQGPEFLIYFQGTGAADDSGLPNDRFFAVRPEGSVSTLKIQRTERGDSAVYLCASSLSAKTNSPLHFGNGTRLTVT.

In this sample, this clonotype turned up a few times. The chain is built from TRBV12-3 or TRBV12-4 and TRBJ1-2; tentative D call: TRBD1 (6 bases). The ends were cut back, 2 bases at V and 4 bases at J, with 14 bases in the middle. The CDR3 consists of 15 residues. In DNA, the CDR3 is TGTGCCAGCAGTTTAACGGGGGCGAGACGCTATGGCTACACCTTC. It is translated as CASSLTGARRYGYTF.

The gene calls are TRBV12-3 or TRBV12-4 and TRBJ1-1; D remains unclear. The CDR3 extends over 14 amino acids. Trimming shortened V by 0 bases and J by 3 bases, and 8 bases separated the two germline ends. CDR3 protein: CASSLARVYTEAFF. The CDR3 bases are TGTGCCAGCAGTTTAGCTCGGGTTTACACTGAAGCTTTCTTT.

This clonotype has at least ten counts. This rearrangement joins TRBV2 to TRBJ1-2; 8 positions agree with TRBD1. Germline V gives CDR1 SNHLY, CDR2 FYNNEI. This CDR3 spans 15 amino acids. Trimming took 8 bases from V and 5 from J; bases not matched to a gene: 13. CDR3 nucleotide sequence: TGTGCCAGCCCGCTTAGGGGACAGGCTACTTATGGCTACACCTTC. Amino acid sequence: CASPLRGQATYGYTF.

J is TRBJ2-7 and V is TRBV5-8, with a possible D match to TRBD2 (5 bases). With 2 bases removed from V and 0 bases from J, the gap between germline ends came to 12 bases. Germline-derived CDR1 and CDR2 are SGHTS and YDEGEE. This CDR3 region has 15 residues. CDR3 loop: CASSFVIGDSYEQYF. The CDR3 region has the DNA TGTGCCAGCAGCTTTGTCATCGGGGACTCCTACGAGCAGTACTTC.

There are many counts of this clonotype. This chain joins TRBV12-3 or TRBV12-4 and TRBJ2-7; 7 bases agree with TRBD1. This CDR3 comprises 15 residues. The V gene end was trimmed by 6 bases and the J gene end by 0 bases; junction bases not matched to a gene: 8. The CDR3 coding sequence is TGTGCCAGCAGACTTGGACAGGCCTTCTCCTACGAGCAGTACTTC. This encodes CASRLGQAFSYEQYF.

V and J are TRBV2 and TRBJ2-5; a weak D match, TRBD1 (5 bases). This CDR3 contains 16 residues. Germline assignment: CDR1 SNHLY and CDR2 FYNNEI. V dropped 7 bases and J dropped 5 bases, with 23 bases sitting between them. DNA of the CDR3: TGTGCCAGCACCCCACCCCCGACAGTTAAAGTGGAGACCCAGTACTTC. Translated, it gives CASTPPPTVKVETQYF.

Ten or more counts support this clonotype. This sequence joins TRBV20-1 and TRBJ1-1; 11 bases line up with TRBD1. V was clipped by 3 bases and J by 5 bases; unmatched bases: 2. This CDR3 contains 13 residues. Per germline, CDR1 DFQATT and CDR2 SNEGSKA (reference sequence). CDR3: CSARGTGGTEAFF. CDR3 sequence (DNA): TGCAGTGCTAGGGGGACAGGGGGTACTGAAGCTTTCTTT.

Ten or more counts support this clonotype. The chain combines TRBV11-2 with TRBJ2-4; TRBD2 matches at 8 bases. Germline CDR1 and CDR2: SGHAT and FQNNGV. Trimming at V came to 3 bases and at J to 5 bases, leaving 0 bases not matched to a gene. The CDR3 length is 13 residues. As DNA, the CDR3 is TGTGCCAGCAGCTTGGGACTAGAAAACATTCAGTACTTC. Amino acid sequence: CASSLGLENIQYF.

Details on this clonotype: This may come from a read error, since a much larger clone is one base off. The rearrangement joins TRBV15 to TRBJ2-7; no firm D call. The CDR3 consists of 14 residues. Germline V lookup: CDR1 LNHNV, CDR2 YYDKDF (reference sequence). V lost 3 bases and J 0 bases, leaving 9 bases between the germline ends. The CDR3 DNA follows: TGTGCCACCAGCAGCGAAACGCACTCCTACGAGCAGTACTTC. It is translated as CATSSETHSYEQYF.

This clonotype showed up many times. The V gene is TRBV6-1, the J gene TRBJ1-2, with unresolved D. The CDR3 extends over 14 amino acids. Germline V gene lookup returns CDR1 MNHNS and CDR2 SASEGT. Trimming shortened V by 4 bases and J by 4 bases, and 13 bases separated the two germline ends. Here the CDR3 reads CASSVRPDGYGYTF. The CDR3 coding sequence is TGTGCCAGCAGTGTGAGACCTGACGGCTATGGCTACACCTTC.